This T cell receptor beta chain came from a study of T cells in Graves' hyperthyroidism and ophthalmopathy. The investigators amplified TCR beta CDR3 regions from RNA transcripts. When the TCR CDR3 underwent first-round RT-PCR, the HTBI primer set was used. From the multiplex PCR reads, TCRdb called clonotypes with MiXCR, one entry per CDR3 protein. This table holds approximately 400,000 distinct CDR3 sequences, 15% to 19% found once. This clonotype was recorded at least ten times. Trimming cost V 3 bases and J 5 bases, with 10 bases left between them. Looked up from germline, CDR1 is SEHNR and CDR2 is FQNEAQ (reference sequence). The CDR3 has 13 amino acids.

The chain links TRBV7-9 to TRBJ1-1; weak D call: TRBD1 (5 bases). Sequences were obtained from blood. The receptor was derived from a woman younger than 30 with Graves' hyperthyroidism that later progressed to Graves' ophthalmopathy. CDR3 nucleotides: TGTGCCAGCAGCTTGTCAGGACAAACTGAAGCTTTCTTT. Encoded protein: CASSLSGQTEAFF.